The present entry profiles one TCR beta chain with its context. Sequencing was performed with immunoSEQ multiplex PCR; in TCRdb, only in-frame clones are kept and a portion is missing. The data contain approximately 60,000 clones, about four fifths of them singletons. This record belongs to a study of T cells in tumors after PD-1 blockade. Per the germline V gene, CDR1 is SNHLY and CDR2 is FYNNEI. There are 16 residues in the CDR3. The germline V and J ends were trimmed by 0 bases and 5 bases, with 16 bases remaining between them. The sequencing used PBMCs, collected before anti-PD-1 treatment. This clonotype was obtained from a human donor with basal cell carcinoma. V gene TRBV2 combines with J gene TRBJ1-1; the D is unclear. The CDR3 nucleotides read TGTGCCAGCAGTGAAGCGCCATGGCCACGAACGACTGAAGCTTTCTTT. This encodes CASSEAPWPRTTEAFF.